The present TCR beta chain was sequenced within a study of PD-1 blockade in classical Hodgkin lymphoma. TCRdb keeps only in-frame clones here, not all; method: immunoSEQ multiplex PCR. The repertoire holds around 28,000 clones, with roughly 70% as singletons. CDR1 and CDR2 (germline): SEHNR, FQNEAQ (reference sequence). This CDR3 region has 11 residues. The V and J ends lost 2 bases and 6 bases respectively, with 4 bases between them. Every patient relapsed after autologous stem cell transplantation, and brentuximab vedotin exposure varied. The sequence derives from a human donor with classical Hodgkin lymphoma. The source material was peripheral blood mononuclear cells (PBMCs), sampled before the second cycle of nivolumab. V is TRBV7-9 and J is TRBJ1-1; no reliable D call. The DNA of the CDR3 is TGTGCCAGCAGCTTAATCTCTGAAGCTTTCTTT. This gives the protein CASSLISEAFF. Combining the CDR3 with reference TRBV7-9 and TRBJ1-1 gives the whole variable domain DTGVSQNPRHKITKRGQNVTFRCDPISEHNRLYWYRQTLGQGPEFLTYFQNEAQLEKSRLLSDRFSAERPKGSFSTLEIQRTEQGDSAMYLCASSLISEAFFGQGTRLTVV.